The clone carrying this T cell receptor (beta chain) was counted at least ten times. The target antigen is unknown. The observed sequence ends 3 residues before the CDR3 terminus, with the missing tail filled in from the germline J gene. The data are from a study of T cell clonality in common variable immunodeficiency. Regarding the study as a whole: In common variable immunodeficiency, TCR beta chains reportedly carried fewer deletions and N-nucleotide insertions.

Sequencing used immunoSEQ multiplex PCR; TCRdb keeps in-frame clones, though not all of them. The sample contains some 80,000 clones, none of them singletons. The CDR3 totals 14 residues. V was pared by 5 bases and J by 0 bases, with 10 bases between. CDR1 is SGHAT, CDR2 FQNNGV, per germline. The genes are TRBV11-2 and TRBJ1-2, with a possible D match to TRBD1 (6 bases). Sample: peripheral blood mononuclear cells. The clonotype was recovered from a person between 18 and 75 years old in good health. The CDR3 loop reads CASSRTDSNYGYTF. The part of the CDR3 DNA that was read is TGTGCCAGCAGCCGGACAGACTCTAACTATGGC.